This T cell receptor beta chain is from a study of cytomegalovirus exposure and HLA in healthy donors. PCR involved 60 Vbeta and 13 Jbeta primers. Using immunoSEQ multiplex PCR, the repertoire was profiled, and TCRdb retains in-frame clones only, with some absent. The sample records 95,000 to 100,000 clones, around 73% being singletons. Study-wide points: The sole available immune exposure information was CMV serostatus.

Concerning this clone itself: Its specificity is not known.

Trimming took off 8 bases at V and 0 bases at J, with 14 bases between the two ends. Germline V gene sequence: CDR1 GTSNPN, CDR2 SVGIG (reference sequence). The CDR3 runs to 14 residues. Input material: PBMCs. The chain combines TRBV30 with TRBJ2-1; perhaps TRBD1 as D (5 bases). This receptor was obtained from a middle-aged man in good health and CMV-seronegative. CDR3 residues: CAAHRLSSYNEQFF. The CDR3 DNA follows: TGTGCCGCCCACAGGCTTAGCTCCTACAATGAGCAGTTCTTC.